The T cell receptor beta chain under discussion was sequenced for a study of T cell responses to AZD1222 COVID-19 vaccine. Clones were read by immunoSEQ multiplex PCR, and TCRdb kept only the in-frame ones, dropping some. The table shows roughly 180,000 clones, with 90% occurring only once. Germline CDR1 SGHTA, CDR2 FQGNSA. V was trimmed by 5 bases and J by 7 bases, leaving 12 bases between them. This CDR3 comprises 13 residues. The receptor's source is an adult in good health. The chain couples TRBV7-2 to TRBJ1-3; D not resolved. The sample consisted of peripheral blood, taken on day 0 of AZD1222 vaccination. The CDR3: CASSLGDFNTIYF. CDR3 sequence (DNA): TGTGCCAGCAGCCTCGGGGATTTCAACACCATATATTTT.